This T cell receptor (beta chain) was observed in a study of shared clonotypes between healthy human individuals (dated by TCRdb to the early 2020s). Study-level background: Three men and two women, aged 18 to 49 years, made up the cohort. Per donor, three plates each were used for CD4 naive and CD4 memory, two for CD8 naive, and one for CD8 memory. To estimate repertoire size and how much clonotypes are shared between individuals, the study performed deep sequencing of blood TCR repertoires from about five healthy adults. To increase sequencing depth and limit assay-specific biases, TCR repertoire library preparation and sequencing were carried out by different laboratories using diverse techniques. Between about 0.94 and 8.9 billion PBMCs per donor were obtained by leukapheresis.

Via the germline V gene, CDR1 is SGDLS and CDR2 YYNGEE. Including the terminal cysteine and phenylalanine, the CDR3 comprises 15 residues. Left in the record is the CDR3 DNA by itself, 45 bases read in frame from the first base. V was cut back by 0 bases and J by 0 bases, leaving a gap of 10 bases between them. The research as a whole found: Roughly 5% of naive CD4, around 3.6% of naive CD8, 2% to 2.5% of memory CD4, and roughly 0.4% of memory CD8 clonotypes were shared across several donors. The genetic and exposure-history diversity represented was limited by the small number of donors. Compared with non-shared clonotypes, clonotypes shared by all four sorted-subset donors had higher generation probabilities. Sampling was restricted to blood, and TCR repertoires in tissue are likely to differ from TCR repertoires in blood. Incomplete sequencing was indicated by rarefaction of sorted-subset datasets, despite the large sequencing depth. Based on pairwise subsampling, the degree of clonotype sharing among donors was expected to be affected by sequencing depth. Naive subsets generally had larger estimated clonotype richness than memory subsets.

TCR CDR3 regions were amplified from genomic DNA by multiplex PCR using the deep immunoSEQ assay. Extracted genomic DNA from each cell subset was spread evenly across all wells of several immunoSEQ 96-well plates, with each plate serving as a replicate. For sorted subsets, roughly 200 ng genomic DNA, equal to tens of thousands of T cell genomes, was loaded into each replicate PCR. Purified libraries were quantified with a Qubit 3.0 fluorometer, sized on a Bioanalyzer 2100, and re-quantified with the KAPA Library Quantification kit. Each immunoSEQ 96-well plate was sequenced on its own single-read 150-cycle Illumina NextSeq 550 flow cell. In the source study's methods: Because the immunoSEQ output included only junctional sequences and no quality scores, the filtering could not be the same as the filtering used for full-length reads. Sequences were annotated with PyIR, a Python wrapper for IgBLAST v1.9, using IMGT germline references to assign V/J genes and CDR3. Reads were removed for weak V/J assignments (E-value above 1e-6), missing CDR3, stop codons, out-of-frame junctions, or ambiguous translated residues. A V3J clonotype was defined by an identical inferred V gene, J gene, and CDR3 amino acid sequence. Percentage overlap between repertoires was computed as shared unique clonotypes divided by the size of the smaller repertoire. Repertoire richness was assessed with RTK rarefaction, the Chao1 estimator, and Recon v2.1 estimates of unobserved clonotypes. OLGA was used to compute generation probabilities for all TCRbeta clonotypes that the gDNA method yielded from a handful of donors. What TCRdb holds here is the immuneACCESS table cut down to in-frame rearrangements. Part of the clones is not present; checked against another copy, under half of the missing clones reflect an unresolved V gene, and the others are unexplained. That table furnishes V, J and clone size, whereas the DNA furnished D and trimming. The sample table lists about 2.2 million clones, 93% of them with a count of one. The ten largest account for roughly 1.7% of the sample.

Comments on this clone: This receptor's antigen is unknown. Within one base of it there is no much larger clone, and no base qualities were kept.

CD8 naive samples consisted of CD45RO-negative cells that were positively selected for CCR7, yielding a CD45RA+CCR7+ population without TemRA cells. The donors were healthy, HIV-negative adults with no recently reported acute infections or vaccinations. Every donor was a Caucasian adult residing in Nashville, Tennessee, USA. Blood was obtained by leukapheresis, after which PBMCs were separated by Ficoll-Histopaque density gradient centrifugation and cryopreserved in liquid nitrogen vapor phase. Analytical flow cytometry was used to check the purity and quantity of each magnetically sorted T cell population. Genomic DNA was isolated from every sorted fraction and measured by UV absorbance on a Nanodrop 2000c.

What was sequenced was naive CD8+ T cells from PBMCs. The cell subset or site label, as the study defines it: CD45RA+CCR7+. The TCR sequence derives from a man aged 18 to 30 in good health. Some clones in this sample may be carry-over from other donors' samples. This chain is built from TRBV9 and TRBJ2-7, with the D gene possibly TRBD1 or TRBD2, each one fitting 5 bases. The DNA reads TGTGCCAGCAGCGTAGTGGGGGATCCCTCCTACGAGCAGTACTTC. This is translated as CASSVVGDPSYEQYF.